This TCR beta chain was documented in a study of CD8+ T cells in alopecia areata. Sequencing templates came from extracted RNA that was reverse transcribed into cDNA. The repertoire was sequenced with immunoSEQ multiplex PCR; TCRdb's copy has only in-frame clones and lacks some. The sample has approximately 99,000 clones, 55% to 60% seen once. There are 14 residues in the CDR3. Germline values: CDR1 SQVTM, CDR2 ANQGSEA. Comments on this clone: Antigen unknown.

Study-level points and caveats: In scalp samples, resident alphabeta T cells of normal skin are also sequenced.

The source is a human donor with alopecia areata. This chain connects TRBV29-1 to TRBJ2-5, with D possibly TRBD1 on 7 matching bases. With the DNA end fitting TRBJ2-7 better, the J assignment may be wrong. Sequenced material: NKG2D-low CD8+ T cells sorted from blood. The CDR3 coding sequence is TGCAGCGTTGAAGGGGGGGACAGTCTCTACGAGCAGTACTTC. This codes for CSVEGGDSLYEQYF.